The 16 T cell receptor beta chains below come from one sample, sequenced in a study of graft-versus-host responses after intestinal transplantation. Sequenced by immunoSEQ multiplex PCR; TCRdb stores in-frame clones only, minus some. This table has about 40,000 clones, 91% appearing once. Sequenced here: PBMCs, sampled around 330 days after intestinal transplant. The receptors shown here come from a human patient who received an intestinal transplant, so some T cells may come from the graft donor.

V and J are TRBV21-1 and TRBJ2-1; TRBD2 is taken as the D call from the table, unchecked against the DNA. TRBV21-1 is labeled a pseudogene. The CDR3 runs to 19 residues. The DNA of the CDR3 is TGTGCCAGCAGCAAAAAGCAGGAAGTAGCGGGAGGCCCAACCAATGAGCAGTTCTTC. It is translated as CASSKKQEVAGGPTNEQFF.

The chain recombines TRBV6-1 with TRBJ2-5; D could derive from TRBD1 or TRBD2 (7 bases each). CDR3 length equals 16 residues. Trimming stripped 4 bases from V and 1 base from J, with 16 bases between. Germline assignment: CDR1 MNHNS and CDR2 SASEGT. The DNA for the CDR3 is TGTGCCAGCAGTGCCTACAGGGGAGGGCCCCAAGAGACCCAGTACTTC. Protein sequence: CASSAYRGGPQETQYF.

V is TRBV11-2 and J is TRBJ1-1; TRBD1 matches at 10 bases. With V trimmed by 0 bases and J by 6 bases, 4 bases remained unmatched. The CDR3 is 15 residues long. Germline V lookup: CDR1 SGHAT, CDR2 FQNNGV. CDR3: CASSLEWGQGPEAFF. The CDR3 region has the DNA TGTGCCAGCAGCTTAGAATGGGGACAGGGGCCTGAAGCTTTCTTT.

The chain carries TRBV4-1 and TRBJ2-7; 7 bases line up with TRBD1. The CDR3 is 16 amino acids. Germline CDR1 and CDR2: MGHRA and YSYEKL. V shed 0 bases, J shed 0 bases, and the junction held 5 bases outside the gene matches. CDR3 residues: CASSQDWTGVSYEQYF. The CDR3 region has the DNA TGCGCCAGCAGCCAAGATTGGACAGGCGTCTCCTACGAGCAGTACTTC.

The V call is TRBV2, the J call TRBJ2-3, with 7 bases aligning to TRBD2. Germline V gene lookup returns CDR1 SNHLY and CDR2 FYNNEI. The CDR3 totals 16 residues. V shed 6 bases and J 2 bases; nucleotides not matched to a gene: 11. The CDR3 protein is CASRGLAEIFTDTQYF. CDR3 DNA sequence: TGTGCCAGCAGGGGCCTAGCGGAGATCTTCACAGATACGCAGTATTTT.

The chain couples TRBV7-3 to TRBJ2-2, with D hard to call. This CDR3 spans 12 amino acids. Trimming removed 2 bases at V and 9 bases at J, with 7 bases between. CDR1 SGHTA and CDR2 FQGTGA come from the germline V gene. CDR3: CASSLYGRELFF. The CDR3, as DNA: TGTGCCAGCAGCTTATATGGTCGGGAGCTGTTTTTT.

The chain links TRBV6-5 to TRBJ2-4, with a weak D call TRBD1 (5 bases). Trimming removed 7 bases from V and 12 bases from J, with 13 bases in between. Germline-derived CDR1 and CDR2 are MNHEY and SVGAGI. The CDR3 covers 11 residues. Here the CDR3 reads CASTSGLNQYF. Written as DNA, the CDR3 is TGTGCCAGCACCTCAGGGCTTAATCAGTACTTC.

On this clone itself: The same CDR3 arises from other DNA sequences in this sample as well. CDR3 in amino acids: CASSKEIGGPKISNTEAFF. The CDR3 DNA follows: TGTGCCAGTAGCAAAGAGATAGGGGGGCCCAAAATTTCGAACACTGAAGCTTTCTTT. The rearrangement joins TRBV21-1 to TRBJ1-1. TRBV21-1 is annotated as a pseudogene. The CDR3 has 19 residues.

This clone was seen only once. The CDR3 DNA reads as TGTGCCAGCAGCTTCGGCTACGAGCAGTACTTC. It encodes CASSFGYEQYF. The chain employs TRBV5-4 and TRBJ2-7; D uncertain. The CDR3 covers 11 residues. Germline V gene data show CDR1 as SGHNT and CDR2 as YYREEE (reference sequence). V gave up 2 bases and J gave up 3 bases, with 3 bases separating them.

This rearrangement joins TRBV4-1 to TRBJ1-1; the match to TRBD1 covers 8 bases. Looked up from germline, CDR1 is MGHRA and CDR2 is YSYEKL. The CDR3 runs to 15 residues. V trimming: 3 bases; J trimming: 2 bases; junction bases outside the gene matches: 5. The chain's CDR3 is CASSHPDRGNTEAFF. The CDR3 bases are TGCGCCAGCAGCCATCCCGACAGGGGTAACACTGAAGCTTTCTTT.

The chain combines TRBV18 with TRBJ1-4; no clear D gene. The CDR3 runs to 13 residues. Germline values: CDR1 KGHSH, CDR2 LQKENI. The V end was cut by 2 bases, the J end by 3 bases, with 4 bases between. The CDR3 sequence: CASSPGPNEKLFF. Written as DNA, the CDR3 is TGTGCCAGCTCACCAGGACCTAATGAAAAACTGTTTTTT.

CDR3 nucleotide sequence: TGTGCCAGCAGCGCCGCCGGGACAGCCCAAGAGACCCAGTACTTC. Protein product: CASSAAGTAQETQYF. The rearrangement uses TRBV9 and TRBJ2-5, with 7 positions matching TRBD1. There are 15 residues in the CDR3. V lost 3 bases to trimming and J lost 1 base; unmatched junction nucleotides: 6. Germline lookup yields CDR1 SGDLS and CDR2 YYNGEE.

DNA for the CDR3: TGTGCCAGCAGCAGCACCCCCGATGAAAAACTGTTTTTT. It is translated as CASSSTPDEKLFF. This chain joins TRBV6-5 and TRBJ1-4; D is unresolved. Trimming cost V 6 bases and J 6 bases, with 11 bases left between them. CDR1 is MNHEY and CDR2 is SVGAGI in the germline V gene. The CDR3 length is 13 residues.

V and J are TRBV28 and TRBJ1-1; D ambiguous. V was pared by 5 bases and J by 1 base, with 8 bases between. This CDR3 region has 13 residues. From germline, CDR1 is MDHEN and CDR2 SYDVKM. The CDR3, as DNA: TGTGCCAGCAGTGTTAGGGAGAACACTGAAGCTTTCTTT. Translating gives CASSVRENTEAFF.

This clone was recorded a few times. The chain employs TRBV5-1 and TRBJ2-1; 8 bases match TRBD2. Losses at the gene ends were 5 bases for V and 5 bases for J; bases not matched to a gene: 6. Germline V gives CDR1 SGHRS, CDR2 YFSETQ. There are 14 residues in the CDR3. Here the CDR3 DNA reads TGCGCCAGCAGAAAGAGCGGGGGAAACAATGAGCAGTTCTTC. As protein: CASRKSGGNNEQFF.

V usage is TRBV7-9 and J usage is TRBJ1-2, with D possibly being TRBD1 (5 bases). The germline V and J ends were trimmed by 5 bases and 0 bases, with 22 bases remaining between them. Germline lookup yields CDR1 SEHNR and CDR2 FQNEAQ (reference sequence). This CDR3 is built from 18 residues. This CDR3 is CASSPPPAGRSTNYGYTF. CDR3 DNA: TGTGCCAGCAGCCCACCCCCAGCAGGGAGATCCACTAACTATGGCTACACCTTC.